This is a list of T cell receptor beta chains from one sample in a study of T-cell memory formation after mild COVID-19. TCRdb fed the 5' RACE reads into MiXCR, producing one record per CDR3 protein. The sample records 400,000 to 500,000 distinct CDR3 sequences, roughly 18% being singletons. Sequencing input: PBMCs or a T cell subset sorted from them (not recorded which). The receptors shown here come from a man aged 18 to 29 who had mild COVID-19 (a few samples of this study predate the infection). Cell type and time point are not known. Both conserved end residues are trimmed from each CDR3. The D gene is left open where the match is weak.

j_gene	len	d_gene	v_gene	CDR3aa
TRBJ2-6	12	.	TRBV5-1	ASSFSSGANVLT
TRBJ1-2	14	TRBD1	TRBV5-1	ASSHGTGSGFYGYT
TRBJ1-1	9	.	TRBV7-2	ASSAPWGAF
TRBJ2-1	12	.	TRBV7-9	ASSLSQRYNEQF
TRBJ2-3	12	TRBD2	TRBV12-3/TRBV12-4	ASRFSGDADTQY
TRBJ1-2	9	.	TRBV7-9	ASSFLRGYT
TRBJ1-2	12	.	TRBV28	ASIPGARAGGYT
TRBJ1-5	13	TRBD1	TRBV4-1	ASSKVGGQYQPQH
TRBJ2-3	12	TRBD2	TRBV5-1	ASSFRGGTDTQY
TRBJ2-7	13	.	TRBV7-9	ASSLLVVENYEQY
TRBJ2-3	12	.	TRBV12-3/TRBV12-4	ASSALGSTDTQY
TRBJ2-2	13	TRBD2	TRBV10-3	AISEGAGDTGELF
TRBJ2-5	12	.	TRBV7-9	ASSSRGRGETQY
TRBJ2-2	11	.	TRBV7-9	ASSFKGTGELF
TRBJ2-3	15	TRBD2	TRBV5-1	ASSYGLAGARTDTQY
TRBJ2-5	11	.	TRBV6-5	ASGHMNQETQY
TRBJ2-2	14	TRBD2	TRBV7-8	ASSSRRAGGTGELF
TRBJ2-5	11	.	TRBV4-1	ASSQGRAETQY
TRBJ2-3	13	.	TRBV18	ASSPSRGPTDTQY
TRBJ2-2	15	TRBD2	TRBV6-5	ASSSGLAGANTGELF
TRBJ2-7	11	.	TRBV20-1	SVGGHGTYEQY
TRBJ2-5	11	.	TRBV24-1	ATSDLEGETQY